This T cell receptor beta chain emerged from a study of blood T cells in healthy people across ages. Study results and caveats: It was found that TCR beta diversity correlated strongly with the percentage of naive T cells. Diversity estimates drawn from one million T cells were deemed underestimates. Roughly linear declines in TCR beta diversity per million T cells occurred with age.

This CDR3 spans 13 amino acids. The V and J ends lost 1 base and 10 bases, in that order; junction bases with no gene match: 4. The germline V gene has CDR1 LGHNA and CDR2 YSLEER. This clonotype has just a few counts. The antigen remains unidentified. Alongside a J-beta primer mix, a sample-barcoded 5' primer served in a second PCR lasting roughly 6 to 11 cycles. One entry per CDR3 protein results from TCRdb running MiXCR on the 5' RACE reads. The sample consists of about 650,000 distinct CDR3 sequences, over 40% of them appearing once. The V and J genes are TRBV4-3 and TRBJ1-1, with 9 bases that match TRBD1. The TCR comes from a woman aged 80 or older in good health. The specimen sequenced was blood. The DNA for the CDR3 is TGCGCCAGCAGCCAAGTTGAGGACAGGGGAGCTTTCTTT. Its protein product is CASSQVEDRGAFF.